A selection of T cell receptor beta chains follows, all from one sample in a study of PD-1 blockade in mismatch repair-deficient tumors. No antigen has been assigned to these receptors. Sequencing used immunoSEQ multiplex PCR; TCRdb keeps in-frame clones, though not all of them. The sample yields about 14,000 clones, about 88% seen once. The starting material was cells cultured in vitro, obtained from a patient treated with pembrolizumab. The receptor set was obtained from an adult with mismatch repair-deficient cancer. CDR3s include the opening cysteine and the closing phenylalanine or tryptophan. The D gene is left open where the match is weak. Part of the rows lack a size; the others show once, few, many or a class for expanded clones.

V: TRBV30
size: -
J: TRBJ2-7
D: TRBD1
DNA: TGTGCCTGGAAAATAAGGGGGCCCTACGAGCAGTACTTC
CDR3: CAWKIRGPYEQYF

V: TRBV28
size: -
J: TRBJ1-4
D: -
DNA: TGTGCCAGCAGTCCCATGGGGGCAACTAATGAAAAACTGTTTTTT
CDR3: CASSPMGATNEKLFF

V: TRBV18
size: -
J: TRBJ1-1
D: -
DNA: TGTGCCAGCTCACCATACGATCGGGCTTTGGACACTGAAGCTTTCTTT
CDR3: CASSPYDRALDTEAFF

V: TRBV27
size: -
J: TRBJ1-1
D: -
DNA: TGTGCCAGCAGTTTCGGCAGGGAGACTTCTGAAGCTTTCTTT
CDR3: CASSFGRETSEAFF

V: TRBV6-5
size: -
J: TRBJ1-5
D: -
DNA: TGTGCCAGCAGTTACTCCGGTCCCGTGGGCGGTCAGCCCCAGCATTTT
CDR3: CASSYSGPVGGQPQHF

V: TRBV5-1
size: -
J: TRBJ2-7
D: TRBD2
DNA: TGCGCCAGCAGCGACCCGGGACTAGCCGACTACGAGCAGTACTTC
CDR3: CASSDPGLADYEQYF

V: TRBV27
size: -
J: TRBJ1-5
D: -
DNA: TGTGCCAGCAGTACAACTGACCGTATGCAGCCCCAGCATTTT
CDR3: CASSTTDRMQPQHF

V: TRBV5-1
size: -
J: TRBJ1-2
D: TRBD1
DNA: TGCGCCAGCAGCTTGTCGGACAGGAACTATGGCTACACCTTC
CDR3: CASSLSDRNYGYTF

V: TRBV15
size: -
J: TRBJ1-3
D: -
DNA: TGTGCCACCAGCAGAAGACCAGGGGTAACTGGAAACACCATATATTTT
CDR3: CATSRRPGVTGNTIYF

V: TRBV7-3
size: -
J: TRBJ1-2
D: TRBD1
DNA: TGTGCCAGCAGCTCTGGACAGGGTTACGGCTACACCTTC
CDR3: CASSSGQGYGYTF

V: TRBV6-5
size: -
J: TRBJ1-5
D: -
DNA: TGTGCCAGCAGTGAAACACATAATCAGCCCCAGCATTTT
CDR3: CASSETHNQPQHF

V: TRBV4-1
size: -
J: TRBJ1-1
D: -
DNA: TGCGCCAGCAGCCAAGGGGTCGCTGAAGCTTTCTTT
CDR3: CASSQGVAEAFF

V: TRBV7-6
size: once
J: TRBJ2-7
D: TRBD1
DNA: TGTGCCAGCAGCCAGACAATTCCGACAGGGGTCTTCCACGAGCAGTACTTC
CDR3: CASSQTIPTGVFHEQYF

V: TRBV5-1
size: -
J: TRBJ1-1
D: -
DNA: TGCGCCAGCAGCTTGAACAGACCTTCGAACACTGAAGCTTTCTTT
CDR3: CASSLNRPSNTEAFF

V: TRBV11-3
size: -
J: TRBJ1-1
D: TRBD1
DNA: TGTGCCAGCAGCCCGACAGGGACGTTGATCACTGAAGCTTTCTTT
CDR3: CASSPTGTLITEAFF

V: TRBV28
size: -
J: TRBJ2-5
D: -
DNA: TGTGCCAGCAGTTCGCTGGAGGGGCCTATAGAGACCCAGTACTTC
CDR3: CASSSLEGPIETQYF

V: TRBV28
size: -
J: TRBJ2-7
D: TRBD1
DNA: TGTGCCAGCAGTGAGGGGACAGGGAAGGTCGAGCAGTACTTC
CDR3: CASSEGTGKVEQYF

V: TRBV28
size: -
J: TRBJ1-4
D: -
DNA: TGTGCCAGCAGTTCCCGCCGCCTCAGGAAAGACTATGAAAAACTGTTTTTT
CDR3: CASSSRRLRKDYEKLFF

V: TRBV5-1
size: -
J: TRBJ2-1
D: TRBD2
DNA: TGCGCCAGCAGCTTGGCGTCTAGCGGGATGTACAATGAGCAGTTCTTC
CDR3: CASSLASSGMYNEQFF

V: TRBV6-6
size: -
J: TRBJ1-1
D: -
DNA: TGTGCCAGCAGTTACGACAGTCGGACTGAAGCTTTCTTT
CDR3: CASSYDSRTEAFF

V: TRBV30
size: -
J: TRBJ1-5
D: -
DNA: TGTGCCTGGAGTGGGGGGAGGAATCAGCCCCAGCATTTT
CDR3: CAWSGGRNQPQHF

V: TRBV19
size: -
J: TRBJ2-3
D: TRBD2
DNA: TGTGCCAGTAGTGGGGCGGGAGACACAGATACGCAGTATTTT
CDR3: CASSGAGDTDTQYF

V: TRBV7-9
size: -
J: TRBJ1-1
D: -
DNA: TGTGCCAGCACAACAGTCTTAGGACCCACTGAAGCTTTCTTT
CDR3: CASTTVLGPTEAFF

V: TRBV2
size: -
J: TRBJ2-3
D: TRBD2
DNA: TGTGCCAGCAGTCCTAGCGGGAGTGGAGATACGCAGTATTTT
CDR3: CASSPSGSGDTQYF

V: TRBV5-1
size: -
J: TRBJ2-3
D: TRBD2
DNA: TGCGCCAGCAACGAGGGCTTAACTAGCGGGCCCACAGATACGCAGTATTTT
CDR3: CASNEGLTSGPTDTQYF

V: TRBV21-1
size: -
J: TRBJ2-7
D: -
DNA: TGTGCCAGCAGCATTACGACACCCGACCCCTACGAGCAGTACTTC
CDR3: CASSITTPDPYEQYF

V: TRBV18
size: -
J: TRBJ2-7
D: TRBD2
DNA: TGTGCCAGCTCACCTGGGGAAGGCGGGAGGGCCCTGGAGCAGTACTTC
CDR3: CASSPGEGGRALEQYF

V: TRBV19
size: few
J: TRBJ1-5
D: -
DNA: TGTGCCAGTATACACTCCCGGGGCGACTATAGCAATCAGCCCCAGCATTTT
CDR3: CASIHSRGDYSNQPQHF

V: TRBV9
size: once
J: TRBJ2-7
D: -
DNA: TGTGCCAGCAGCGCCTCAGGGGTGTACGAGCAGTACTTC
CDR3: CASSASGVYEQYF

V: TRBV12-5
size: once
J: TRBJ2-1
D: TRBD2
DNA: TGTGCTAGTGGTTTGATGGAGGTAGCGGGCCACTCCTACAATGAGCAGTTCTTC
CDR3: CASGLMEVAGHSYNEQFF

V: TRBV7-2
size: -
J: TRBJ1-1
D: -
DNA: TGTGCCAGCAGCCCCCGACCAAATGAGAACACTGAAGCTTTCTTT
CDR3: CASSPRPNENTEAFF

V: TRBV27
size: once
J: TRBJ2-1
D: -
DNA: TGTGCCAGCGGATTCGGGGGACGGACCTCTAGTGAGCAGTTCTTC
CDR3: CASGFGGRTSSEQFF

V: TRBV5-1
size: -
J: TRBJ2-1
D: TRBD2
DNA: TGCGCCAGCAGCTTAGCGGGAGTAGACAATGAGCAGTTCTTC
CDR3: CASSLAGVDNEQFF

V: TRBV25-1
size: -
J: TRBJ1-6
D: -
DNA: TGTGCCAGCAGTGACACCCGCTCCTATAATTCACCCCTCCACTTT
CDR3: CASSDTRSYNSPLHF

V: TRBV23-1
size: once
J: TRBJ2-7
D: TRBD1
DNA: TGCGCCAGCCTGCGGGACAGGGGTTTCTACGAGCAGTACTTC
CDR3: CASLRDRGFYEQYF

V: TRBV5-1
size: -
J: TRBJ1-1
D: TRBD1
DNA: TGCGCCAGCAGCTCGTTAGGACAGGGGGCCTCTGAAGCTTTCTTT
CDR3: CASSSLGQGASEAFF

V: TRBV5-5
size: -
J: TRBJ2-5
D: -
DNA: TGTGCCAGCAGCTTGGGGCCCCTGGCAGGGAGCGGATGGCAGACCCAGTACTTC
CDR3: CASSLGPLAGSGWQTQYF

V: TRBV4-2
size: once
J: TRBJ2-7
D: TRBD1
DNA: TGTGCCAGCAGCCAATCCGGGACAGGGGGCTACGAGCAGTACTTC
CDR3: CASSQSGTGGYEQYF

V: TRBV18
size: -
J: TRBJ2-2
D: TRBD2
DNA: TGTGCCAGCTCACCCGGGAGGGCGAACACCGGGGAGCTGTTTTTT
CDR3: CASSPGRANTGELFF

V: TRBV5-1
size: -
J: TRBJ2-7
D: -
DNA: TGCGCCAGCAGCTTGGGTGGGAGTTTAGGAGAGCAGTACTTC
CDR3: CASSLGGSLGEQYF

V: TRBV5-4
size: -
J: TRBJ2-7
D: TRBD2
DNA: TGTGCCAGCAGCTTGGGATTAGCGGGAGACTACGAGCAGTACTTC
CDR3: CASSLGLAGDYEQYF

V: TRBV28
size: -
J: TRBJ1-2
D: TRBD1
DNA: TGTGCCAGCAGTTTTGGACAGGGGTATTACTATGGCTACACCTTC
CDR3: CASSFGQGYYYGYTF

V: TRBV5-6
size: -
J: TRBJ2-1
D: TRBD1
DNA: TGTGCCAGCAGCTTAGTCGGACAGGGGTCCTACAATGAGCAGTTCTTC
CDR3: CASSLVGQGSYNEQFF

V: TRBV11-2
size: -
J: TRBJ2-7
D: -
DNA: TGTGCCAGCAGCTTAGAGTCAAAGGACAACTACGAGCAGTACTTC
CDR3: CASSLESKDNYEQYF

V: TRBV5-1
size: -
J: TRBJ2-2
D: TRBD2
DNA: TGCGCCAGCAGCTTGGTCACTAGCGGGAGTTATGGCGGGGAGCTGTTTTTT
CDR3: CASSLVTSGSYGGELFF

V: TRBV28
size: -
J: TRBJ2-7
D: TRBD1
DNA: TGTGCCAGCAGTGCCCCCGCGACAGGGAACGAGCAGTACTTC
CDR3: CASSAPATGNEQYF

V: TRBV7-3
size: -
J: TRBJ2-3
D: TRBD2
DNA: TGTGCCAGCAGGGAGAGAGCGGGAGGGCCTGCAGATACGCAGTATTTT
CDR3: CASRERAGGPADTQYF

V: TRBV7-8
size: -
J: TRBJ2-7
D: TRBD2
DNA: TGTGCCAGCAGCGGGGGGAGGGCGTCCTACGAGCAGTACTTC
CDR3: CASSGGRASYEQYF

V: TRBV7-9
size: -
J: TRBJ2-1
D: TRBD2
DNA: TGTGCCAGCAGCTTATTAGCGGGAGGCCGGTACAATGAGCAGTTCTTC
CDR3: CASSLLAGGRYNEQFF

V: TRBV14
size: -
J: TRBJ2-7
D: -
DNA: TGTGCCAGCAGCCCCCTGGGTGGGGAGCAGTACTTC
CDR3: CASSPLGGEQYF

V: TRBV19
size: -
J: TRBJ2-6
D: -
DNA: TGTGCCAGTAGTATAGAAGGGACAATCAACCTACCCTCTGGGGCCAACGTCCTGACTTTC
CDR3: CASSIEGTINLPSGANVLTF

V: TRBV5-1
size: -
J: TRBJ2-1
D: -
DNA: TGCGCCAGCAGCTTGGACGGACTACAACCCAATGAGCAGTTCTTC
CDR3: CASSLDGLQPNEQFF

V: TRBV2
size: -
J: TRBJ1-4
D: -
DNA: TGTGCCAGCAGAGTTAAGACGGCCAAGGGACTGTTTTTT
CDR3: CASRVKTAKGLFF

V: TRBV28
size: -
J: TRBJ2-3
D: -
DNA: TGTGCCAGCAGTTTTAGTACAGATACGCAGTATTTT
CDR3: CASSFSTDTQYF

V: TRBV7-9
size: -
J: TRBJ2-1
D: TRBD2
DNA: TGTGCCAGCAGGATTAGCGGGAGCTCCTACAATGAGCAGTTCTTC
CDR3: CASRISGSSYNEQFF

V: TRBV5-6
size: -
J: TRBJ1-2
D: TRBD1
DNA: TGTGCCAGCAGCTACAGACAGGGCCCGATCTCAGAATATGGCTACACCTTC
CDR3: CASSYRQGPISEYGYTF

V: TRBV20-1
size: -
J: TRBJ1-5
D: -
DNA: TGCAGTGCTAGTGAAGGGTGGCCCCAGCATTTT
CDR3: CSASEGWPQHF

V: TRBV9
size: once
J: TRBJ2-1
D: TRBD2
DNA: TGTGCCAGCAGCTTAGCGGGAGATCTAGGCAATGAGCAGTTCTTC
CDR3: CASSLAGDLGNEQFF

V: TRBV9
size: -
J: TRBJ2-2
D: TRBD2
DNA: TGTGCCAGCAGCGTAGATTGGCTAGCGGGAGTGAACGGGGAGCTGTTTTTT
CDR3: CASSVDWLAGVNGELFF